This is a list of T cell receptor beta chains from one sample in a study of cytomegalovirus exposure and HLA in healthy donors. The assay was immunoSEQ multiplex PCR, and TCRdb's table has in-frame clones only and misses some. The table includes approximately 150,000 clones, around a tenth detected once. Sequenced input: PBMCs. Receptors originate from a male donor in good health and CMV-seronegative. Each CDR3 is given with its conserved first and last residue. A D gene is named only where the DNA matches it firmly. The listing skips clone size in some rows; elsewhere it reads once, few, many or a size class.

clone size,D gene,J gene,V gene,CDR3 DNA,CDR3 protein
NA,NA,TRBJ2-2,TRBV4-3,TGCGCCAGCAGCCAAGAACCCTACGCGGTAGCGGCGAACACCGGGGAGCTGTTTTTT,CASSQEPYAVAANTGELFF
few,NA,TRBJ1-6,TRBV5-6,TGTGCCAGCAGCTTACAGGATTATAATTCACCCCTCCACTTT,CASSLQDYNSPLHF
few,NA,TRBJ1-2,TRBV6-5,TGTGCCAGCAGTTACACCGTAGGACAGACCTATGGCTACACCTTC,CASSYTVGQTYGYTF
NA,TRBD1,TRBJ2-7,TRBV28,TGTGCCAGCAGTCCCGGGACAGGGTCATCCTACGAGCAGTACTTC,CASSPGTGSSYEQYF
few,NA,TRBJ2-7,TRBV29-1,TGCAGCGTTCAGAAGACTCTGACCTACGAGCAGTACTTC,CSVQKTLTYEQYF
few,NA,TRBJ1-5,TRBV27,TGTGCCAGCAGTTTATCCCCTAATCAGCCCCAGCATTTT,CASSLSPNQPQHF
NA,NA,TRBJ1-2,TRBV2,TGTGCCAGCAGTGGTAACAGGGTCTACGGCTACACCTTC,CASSGNRVYGYTF
few,NA,TRBJ1-5,TRBV4-1,TGCGCCAGCAGCCAACGGGGATTGGACAGCAATCAGCCCCAGCATTTT,CASSQRGLDSNQPQHF
NA,TRBD2,TRBJ2-7,TRBV18,TGTGCCAGCTCACCTTCCTGGACTAGCAGCTACGAGCAGTACTTC,CASSPSWTSSYEQYF
few,NA,TRBJ1-1,TRBV4-3,TGCGCCAGCAGCCAAGATTGGGCACCCGGGACACCCAACACTGAAGCTTTCTTT,CASSQDWAPGTPNTEAFF
NA,TRBD2,TRBJ2-1,TRBV19,TGTGCCAGTAGTTCCCAGCCTAGCGGGAGCTCCTACAATGAGCAGTTCTTC,CASSSQPSGSSYNEQFF
NA,TRBD1,TRBJ2-3,TRBV2,TGTGCCACCGCCGGGACAGGGAGCACAGATACGCAGTATTTT,CATAGTGSTDTQYF
NA,NA,TRBJ1-1,TRBV5-6,TGTGCCAGCAGCTTGTCGGGACAGAACACTGAAGCTTTCTTT,CASSLSGQNTEAFF
few,TRBD2,TRBJ2-1,TRBV4-3,TGCGCCAGCAGCCAAGCCTTCGGGAGGGGGGGTAATGAGCAGTTCTTC,CASSQAFGRGGNEQFF
NA,NA,TRBJ2-1,TRBV4-1,TGCGCCAGCAGCCATCGTGGCGGGTGGAATGAGCAGTTCTTC,CASSHRGGWNEQFF
NA,NA,TRBJ2-1,TRBV27,TGTGCCAGCAGTTCCCTTAATGGGGGCGATGAGCAGTTCTTC,CASSSLNGGDEQFF
few,TRBD2,TRBJ2-1,TRBV29-1,TGCAGCGTTGAAAAGACTAGCGGGAGTTTTAATGAGCAGTTCTTC,CSVEKTSGSFNEQFF
NA,NA,TRBJ1-4,TRBV7-2,TGTGCCAGCAGCTTAGCGCAGGGGCCGACAACTAATGAAAAACTGTTTTTT,CASSLAQGPTTNEKLFF
NA,TRBD2,TRBJ2-2,TRBV9,TGTGCCAGCAGCCCGCGGACTAGCGGGATCGGTATGGGCGCCGGGGAGCTGTTTTTT,CASSPRTSGIGMGAGELFF
NA,NA,TRBJ1-1,TRBV19,TGTGCCAGTAGTATAGACAGATTGAACACTGAAGCTTTCTTT,CASSIDRLNTEAFF
few,TRBD2,TRBJ2-1,TRBV5-6,TGTGCCAGCAGAACCGGCGGGGGGCGCACCAATGAGCAGTTCTTC,CASRTGGGRTNEQFF
few,NA,TRBJ1-6,TRBV19,TGTGCCAGTTCGGCTATAGATGGACTACAAAATTCACCCCTCCACTTT,CASSAIDGLQNSPLHF
NA,TRBD1,TRBJ2-7,TRBV5-4,TGTGCCAGCAGCTTGGCGGGACAGGGGGGCTACGAGCAGTACTTC,CASSLAGQGGYEQYF
NA,NA,TRBJ1-1,TRBV18,TGTGCCAGCTTCAGGGCGCTGAACACTGAAGCTTTCTTT,CASFRALNTEAFF
few,NA,TRBJ1-1,TRBV2,TGTGCCAGCAGTGAAGTGGGGGCAGGGCTGAACACTGAAGCTTTCTTT,CASSEVGAGLNTEAFF
few,NA,TRBJ2-1,TRBV19,TGTGCCAGTAGTGGTCTCTCGGGAAATGAGCAGTTCTTC,CASSGLSGNEQFF
NA,NA,TRBJ2-3,TRBV18,TGTGCCAGCTCACCAGCACTAGCTTACACAGATACGCAGTATTTT,CASSPALAYTDTQYF
few,TRBD1,TRBJ1-4,TRBV30,TGTGCCTGGAGGGACAGGGCCGGTGAAAAACTGTTTTTT,CAWRDRAGEKLFF
NA,TRBD1,TRBJ2-5,TRBV29-1,TGCAGCGTTAGACATTACTACAACTCAGGGGGCAAGGACCCGCGGACCCAGTACTTC,CSVRHYYNSGGKDPRTQYF
few,TRBD1,TRBJ2-2,TRBV11-2,TGTGCCAGCAGCTCCGGGACAGCCACCGCTCACACCGGGGAGCTGTTTTTT,CASSSGTATAHTGELFF
few,NA,TRBJ1-4,TRBV21-1,TGTGCCAGCAGCAAAGTCACGACACCTGCAACTAATGAAAAACTGTTTTTT,CASSKVTTPATNEKLFF